This TCR beta chain was documented in a study of cytotoxic CD8 clonotypes in ibrutinib-treated CLL. Study-wide context: The samples contained 255,043 productive templates on average. They also contained an average of about 94,000 productive rearrangements. Broader study findings: Clonality climbed at ibrutinib response, then dropped toward baseline at progression.

Sequenced by immunoSEQ multiplex PCR; TCRdb stores in-frame clones only, minus some. The table has about 160,000 clones, approximately 80% seen once. This CDR3 region has 11 residues. V lost 7 bases and J lost 5; bases outside the gene matches: 3. Germline V gives CDR1 DFQATT, CDR2 SNEGSKA (reference sequence). In regard to this clone: Its antigen is currently unknown.

The source was PBMCs, collected after 24 months of ibrutinib treatment. The origin of this receptor is a human donor with chronic lymphocytic leukemia. The chain recombines TRBV20-1 with TRBJ1-1; 8 bases map to TRBD1. The CDR3 region is CSVRGRTEAFF. Written as DNA, the CDR3 is TGCAGTGTCAGGGGGCGGACTGAAGCTTTCTTT.